One and the same sample provided the 29 T cell receptor beta chains below, sequenced in a study of cytomegalovirus exposure and HLA in healthy donors. Researchers ran the PCR with 60 Vbeta and 13 Jbeta primers. The data were produced by immunoSEQ multiplex PCR, yet TCRdb's version contains in-frame clones alone and is incomplete. The sample has 90,000 to 100,000 clones, approximately 76% seen once. Sequenced input: PBMCs. Source of these receptors: a middle-aged man in good health and CMV-seronegative.

The V and J genes are TRBV27 and TRBJ2-6, with D possibly matching TRBD1 (7 bases). The germline V gene has CDR1 MNHEY and CDR2 SMNVEV (reference sequence). Trimming shortened V by 4 bases and J by 0 bases, and 13 bases separated the two germline ends. The CDR3 runs 17 residues. The CDR3, as DNA: TGTGCCAGCAGTTGGAGGGACAGTAGCTCTGGGGCCAACGTCCTGACTTTC. This encodes CASSWRDSSSGANVLTF.

The chain employs TRBV6-5 and TRBJ2-7, with D possibly TRBD1 on 6 matching bases. The CDR3 has 11 amino acids. Trimming took off 6 bases at V and 3 bases at J, with 6 bases between the two ends. The V gene's germline CDR1 is MNHEY and CDR2 SVGAGI. CDR3 in amino acids: CASRQGYEQYF. The DNA of the CDR3 is TGTGCCAGCAGACAGGGCTACGAGCAGTACTTC.

The chain has TRBV7-9 and TRBJ1-3, with D hard to call. This CDR3 region has 12 residues. CDR1 is SEHNR, CDR2 FQNEAQ, per germline (reference sequence). Trimming took off 5 bases at V and 3 bases at J, with 5 bases between the two ends. CDR3 in amino acids: CASSGGGNTIYF. The DNA of the CDR3 is TGTGCCAGCAGCGGAGGTGGAAACACCATATATTTT.

The chain uses TRBV2 and TRBJ2-1; possible D gene TRBD2, 5 bases. The CDR3 spans 11 residues. V dropped 7 bases and J dropped 7 bases, with 8 bases sitting between them. Looked up from germline, CDR1 is SNHLY and CDR2 is FYNNEI. The CDR3 DNA sequence: TGTGCCAGCAATCGGGGTAATGAGCAGTTCTTC. Protein product: CASNRGNEQFF.

The rearrangement uses TRBV4-1 and TRBJ2-5; possible D gene TRBD1, 5 bases. The CDR3 has 13 residues. V dropped 5 bases and J dropped 2 bases, with 9 bases sitting between them. Per the germline V gene, CDR1 is MGHRA and CDR2 is YSYEKL. CDR3 residues: CASSSQAQETQYF. CDR3 bases: TGCGCCAGCAGCTCACAGGCTCAAGAGACCCAGTACTTC.

This clone was seen just once. The rearrangement links TRBV11-3 to TRBJ1-6, with D possibly matching TRBD1 (6 bases). CDR1 is SGHNT, CDR2 YENEEA, per germline. CDR3 length: 14 residues. V was trimmed by 2 bases and J by 8 bases, leaving 10 bases between them. CDR3 nucleotides: TGTGCCAGCAGCTTACAGGGGACGGATTCACCCCTCCACTTT. This gives the protein CASSLQGTDSPLHF.

The rearrangement uses TRBV19 and TRBJ2-7; 10 nucleotides match TRBD2. Germline loops: CDR1 LNHDA, CDR2 SQIVND (reference sequence). This CDR3 is built from 16 residues. With V trimmed by 6 bases and J by 5 bases, 13 bases remained unmatched. CDR3 residues: CASSVLAGGLVNEQYF. The CDR3 nucleotides read TGTGCCAGTAGCGTTTTAGCGGGGGGCCTAGTGAACGAGCAGTACTTC.

This clone occurred a few times. The gene calls are TRBV9 and TRBJ2-7; D perhaps matches TRBD2 (6 bases). Trimming cost V 2 bases and J 6 bases, with 15 bases left between them. This CDR3 is 14 amino acids long. Germline V gene lookup returns CDR1 SGDLS and CDR2 YYNGEE. Written as DNA, the CDR3 is TGTGCCAGCAGCGTCTCAGGTCTGGAGGGCGAGCAGTACTTC. Encoded protein: CASSVSGLEGEQYF.

This chain uses TRBV6-6 with TRBJ1-2; a possible D gene is TRBD1 (5 bases). Per germline, CDR1 MNHNY and CDR2 SVGAGI (reference sequence). The V end lost 5 bases, the J end lost 0 bases, and 10 bases lay between the germline ends. The CDR3 extends over 14 amino acids. Here the CDR3 DNA reads TGTGCCAGCAGTCGGGGGACCGCTAACTATGGCTACACCTTC. This encodes CASSRGTANYGYTF.

J is TRBJ2-7 and V is TRBV25-1, with D perhaps TRBD2 (6 bases). The CDR3 is 12 amino acids. Looked up from germline, CDR1 is MGHDK and CDR2 is SYGVNS. V was clipped by 2 bases and J by 9 bases, with 11 bases between them. The CDR3 coding sequence is TGTGCCAGCAGTGAAATAAGGGGAGGGCAGTACTTC. Translated, it gives CASSEIRGGQYF.

This chain links TRBV5-8 with TRBJ2-1; 8 nucleotides match TRBD1. J was trimmed by 8 bases and V by 4 bases; bases with no gene match: 2. Germline V gene sequence: CDR1 SGHTS, CDR2 YDEGEE. This CDR3 has 12 amino acids. The CDR3 DNA sequence: TGTGCCAGCAGCACCAGGGGGCATGAGCAGTTCTTC. Amino acid sequence: CASSTRGHEQFF. The full variable domain, completed using reference TRBV5-8 and TRBJ2-1, is EAGVTQSPTHLIKTRGQQATLRCSPISGHTSVYWYQQALGLGLQFLLWYDEGEERNRGNFPPRFSGRQFPNYSSELNVNALELEDSALYLCASSTRGHEQFFGPGTRLTVL.

The chain has TRBV6-5 and TRBJ2-1; 8 nucleotides agree with TRBD1. The CDR3 covers 16 residues. The V segment lost 0 bases and the J segment 4 bases; nucleotides outside the gene matches: 5. From germline, CDR1 is MNHEY and CDR2 SVGAGI. CDR3 amino acids: CASSYSPGGLYNEQFF. In DNA form, the CDR3 reads TGTGCCAGCAGTTACTCGCCAGGGGGCCTATACAATGAGCAGTTCTTC.

This clone was detected only once. This chain connects TRBV6-1 to TRBJ1-2; D gene uncertain. This CDR3 contains 13 residues. The germline V gene encodes CDR1 MNHNS and CDR2 SASEGT. V lost 1 base and J 13 bases, leaving 16 bases between the germline ends. Written as DNA, the CDR3 is TGTGCCAGCAGTGAAGTAATTGGGCAGGCCGGCACCTTC. Protein: CASSEVIGQAGTF.

The genes are TRBV6-5 and TRBJ2-1; a weak D match, TRBD1 (6 bases). Germline V gene data show CDR1 as MNHEY and CDR2 as SVGAGI. V gave up 6 bases and J gave up 4 bases, with 16 bases separating them. The CDR3 is 15 residues long. The CDR3 sequence: CASSFDRSLYNEQFF. CDR3 nucleotide sequence: TGTGCCAGCAGCTTTGACAGGAGTCTGTACAATGAGCAGTTCTTC.

The chain uses TRBV28 and TRBJ1-1; D possibly corresponds to TRBD1 (5 bases). The V end lost 7 bases, the J end lost 8 bases, and 20 bases lay between the germline ends. The CDR3 length is 14 residues. Germline assignment: CDR1 MDHEN and CDR2 SYDVKM. The CDR3 region is CASTSRGGVAEAFF. CDR3 DNA sequence: TGTGCCAGCACATCCCGGGGGGGGGTCGCCGAAGCTTTCTTT.

The chain carries TRBV27 and TRBJ2-7, with TRBD2 matching 12 bases. Germline V gene sequence: CDR1 MNHEY, CDR2 SMNVEV (reference sequence). The CDR3 totals 18 residues. V dropped 6 bases and J dropped 3; count of bases not matched to a gene: 15. The CDR3 loop reads CASSLGTSGRLRNYEQYF. Written as DNA, the CDR3 is TGTGCCAGCAGCCTCGGGACTAGCGGGCGCCTACGGAACTACGAGCAGTACTTC.

This clone occurred a few times. The chain carries TRBV7-2 and TRBJ2-7; 8 bases are shared with TRBD2. V dropped 1 base and J dropped 6; count of bases not matched to a gene: 8. This CDR3 spans 15 amino acids. Per the germline V gene, CDR1 is SGHTA and CDR2 is FQGNSA. As DNA, the CDR3 is TGTGCCAGCAGCTTAGTGCGGGGGGCCCCGCTCGAGCAGTACTTC. Its translation: CASSLVRGAPLEQYF.

V usage is TRBV28 and J usage is TRBJ1-2; D uncertain. Germline CDR1 is MDHEN and CDR2 is SYDVKM. The V and J ends lost 2 bases and 7 bases respectively, with 8 bases between them. The CDR3 sequence is 12 residues long. CDR3 DNA: TGTGCCAGCAGTTTAGCGGTTTCTGGCTACACCTTC. Translated: CASSLAVSGYTF.

This clone was seen more than once but under ten times. The J gene is TRBJ1-5, the V gene TRBV30, with 9 bases lining up with TRBD1. The J segment lost 6 bases and the V segment lost 2 bases, leaving 2 bases of the junction unmatched. This CDR3 is 13 amino acids long. In germline, CDR1 is GTSNPN, CDR2 SVGIG (reference sequence). This CDR3 reads CAWSRGQGQPQHF. The CDR3 bases are TGTGCCTGGAGTAGGGGACAGGGTCAGCCCCAGCATTTT. Combining the CDR3 with reference TRBV30 and TRBJ1-5 gives the whole variable domain SQTIHQWPATLVQPVGSPLSLECTVEGTSNPNLYWYRQAAGRGLQLLFYSVGIGQISSEVPQNLSASRPQDRQFILSSKKLLLSDSGFYLCAWSRGQGQPQHFGDGTRLSIL.

V is TRBV10-2 and J is TRBJ1-5; 7 bases fit TRBD1. This CDR3 comprises 16 residues. CDR1 and CDR2 from the germline V gene are WSHSY and SAAADI. V trimming: 6 bases; J trimming: 0 bases; junction bases outside the gene matches: 8. Here the CDR3 reads CASRTPTGNSNQPQHF. The CDR3 nucleotides read TGCGCCAGCAGGACACCGACAGGGAATAGCAATCAGCCCCAGCATTTT.

The chain is built from TRBV15 and TRBJ1-3; D is unclear. This CDR3 has 14 amino acids. Trimming removed 1 base from V and 2 bases from J, with 6 bases in between. Germline CDR1 reads LNHNV; CDR2 reads YYDKDF (reference sequence). Here the CDR3 reads CATSRGETGNTIYF. The CDR3 DNA sequence: TGTGCCACCAGCAGAGGAGAGACTGGAAACACCATATATTTT.

The V and J genes are TRBV6-5 and TRBJ2-1; D gene ambiguous. V lost 6 bases and J lost 6, with 12 bases in between. The CDR3 covers 13 residues. Germline V gene sequence: CDR1 MNHEY, CDR2 SVGAGI. CDR3 residues: CASSRSVRNEQFF. CDR3 sequence (DNA): TGTGCCAGCAGCCGGTCGGTCCGCAATGAGCAGTTCTTC.

The chain recombines TRBV28 with TRBJ1-5; TRBD1 matches at 10 bases. V gave up 8 bases and J gave up 2 bases; unmatched junction bases: 9. The CDR3 has 16 amino acids. Germline V CDR1 and CDR2: MDHEN, SYDVKM. CDR3 nucleotide sequence: TGTGCCAGCCGGGACAGGGGATCTTGGGGCAATCAGCCCCAGCATTTT. Its protein product is CASRDRGSWGNQPQHF.

The rearrangement joins TRBV16 to TRBJ1-5; D possibly corresponds to TRBD1 (6 bases). The CDR3 is made up of 14 amino acids. The germline CDR1 and CDR2 sequences are KGHSY and FQNENV. The ends were cut back, 4 bases at V and 2 bases at J, with 9 bases in the middle. The CDR3 nucleotides read TGTGCCAGCAGCCCCCGGACAGGCAATCAGCCCCAGCATTTT. It codes for CASSPRTGNQPQHF. Variable domain in full (rest from reference TRBV16 and TRBJ1-5): GEEVAQTPKHLVRGEGQKAKLYCAPIKGHSYVFWYQQVLKNEFKFLISFQNENVFDETGMPKERFSAKCLPNSPCSLEIQATKLEDSAVYFCASSPRTGNQPQHFGDGTRLSIL.

This rearrangement joins TRBV25-1 to TRBJ2-7; TRBD1 is a possible D gene (5 bases). Trimming stripped 4 bases from V and 6 bases from J, with 13 bases between. The CDR3 runs 13 residues. Germline V lookup: CDR1 MGHDK, CDR2 SYGVNS. The chain's CDR3 is CASSGARAFEQYF. Here the CDR3 DNA reads TGTGCCAGCAGTGGGGCCAGGGCTTTCGAGCAGTACTTC.

J is TRBJ2-5 and V is TRBV27, with D possibly matching TRBD1 (5 bases). The J call is doubtful: the DNA matches TRBJ2-7 better. CDR1 is MNHEY, CDR2 SMNVEV, per germline (reference sequence). This CDR3 is built from 15 residues. The CDR3 here is CASRRLDDRSYEQYF. Here the CDR3 DNA reads TGTGCCAGCAGACGCCTTGATGACAGATCCTACGAGCAGTACTTC.

The chain carries TRBV15 and TRBJ2-5; 8 bases map to TRBD1. Germline CDR1 is LNHNV and CDR2 is YYDKDF (reference sequence). The CDR3 runs to 14 residues. With V trimmed by 0 bases and J by 4 bases, 1 base remained unmatched. The CDR3 sequence is CATSRDRGRETQYF. Written as DNA, the CDR3 is TGTGCCACCAGCAGAGACAGGGGGCGAGAGACCCAGTACTTC.

In its sample, this clone was seen a few times. The chain recombines TRBV7-9 with TRBJ2-3, with 13 bases aligning to TRBD2. V was clipped by 5 bases and J by 0 bases; unmatched bases: 5. Germline V gene lookup returns CDR1 SEHNR and CDR2 FQNEAQ (reference sequence). The CDR3 sequence is 17 residues long. The CDR3 reads CASSRLAGGWSTDTQYF. In nucleotides, the CDR3 is TGTGCCAGCAGCCGACTAGCGGGGGGATGGAGCACAGATACGCAGTATTTT.

The chain couples TRBV7-2 to TRBJ2-7, with 7 bases identical to TRBD1. Germline CDR1 reads SGHTA; CDR2 reads FQGNSA. The length of the CDR3 is 15 residues. V gave up 5 bases and J gave up 0 bases; unmatched junction bases: 7. The CDR3: CASSPGQVPSYEQYF. The CDR3, as DNA: TGTGCCAGCAGCCCCGGACAGGTGCCCTCCTACGAGCAGTACTTC.